The 9 T cell receptor beta chains below come from one sample, sequenced in a study of PD-L1 blockade in urothelial cancer. TCRdb's table, derived via immunoSEQ multiplex PCR, lists solely in-frame clones and lacks some. The sample lists about 52,000 clones, more than 80% seen once, with less than 1.5% in the top ten. The sample's time point: pretreatment peripheral blood. Sequencing was performed on PBMCs, taken around atezolizumab (anti-PD-L1) treatment. The receptors come from a middle-aged man with urothelial cancer.

The V and J genes are TRBV6-5 and TRBJ2-5, with D hard to call. In germline, CDR1 is MNHEY, CDR2 SVGAGI. CDR3 length: 13 amino acids. V was shortened by 5 bases and J by 5 bases, with 12 bases between the two germline ends. CDR3 DNA sequence: TGTGCCAGCAGTCCCTCCTGGCATGAGACCCAGTACTTC. This codes for CASSPSWHETQYF.

The chain employs TRBV4-2 and TRBJ2-7; possibly TRBD2 for D (5 bases). The CDR3 has 13 residues. The germline gives CDR1 LGHNA, CDR2 YNFKEQ. V dropped 1 base and J dropped 7 bases, with 11 bases sitting between them. CDR3 residues: CASSQAGYGEQYF. The CDR3, as DNA: TGTGCCAGCAGCCAAGCGGGGTATGGTGAGCAGTACTTC.

Only a few counts were recorded for this clone. The J gene is TRBJ1-6, the V gene TRBV10-1; no firm D call. Germline V gene sequence: CDR1 WNHNN, CDR2 SYGVQD (reference sequence). V gave up 0 bases and J gave up 10 bases, with 10 bases separating them. The CDR3 sequence is 14 residues long. The DNA of the CDR3 is TGCGCCAGCAGTGAGTCGAGAGGCTCCTCACCCCTCCACTTT. Its protein is CASSESRGSSPLHF.

The chain is built from TRBV7-2 and TRBJ2-1, with 7 bases fitting TRBD2. V shed 6 bases, J shed 6 bases, and the junction held 2 bases outside the gene matches. Germline-derived CDR1 and CDR2 are SGHTA and FQGNSA. The CDR3 has 12 residues. CDR3 nucleotide sequence: TGTGCCAGCAGTCGACTAGCCAATGAGCAGTTCTTC. This encodes CASSRLANEQFF.

The chain is built from TRBV6-4 and TRBJ1-1; no definite D call. Trimming took 5 bases from V and 3 from J, leaving 13 bases between them. From germline, CDR1 is MRHNA and CDR2 SNTAGT. CDR3 length: 14 residues. CDR3 amino acids: CASSSGGDHTEAFF. CDR3 in DNA: TGTGCCAGCAGTTCGGGCGGGGATCACACTGAAGCTTTCTTT.

In DNA form, the CDR3 reads TGTGCCAGCAGCTTCCCGGACAGGGGCCTCGAGCAGTACTTC. Translation gives CASSFPDRGLEQYF. This rearrangement joins TRBV7-9 to TRBJ2-7; 9 nucleotides line up with TRBD1. This CDR3 region has 14 residues. Germline V gives CDR1 SEHNR, CDR2 FQNEAQ (reference sequence). The V segment lost 3 bases and the J segment 6 bases; nucleotides outside the gene matches: 6.

There are a few counts of this clone. Here the CDR3 DNA reads TGTGCCACCCGCACTGGAGCGGGGACGGCCTACGAGCAGTACTTC. Protein sequence: CATRTGAGTAYEQYF. The chain joins TRBV19 to TRBJ2-7, with TRBD2 identical over 7 bases. CDR1 and CDR2 (germline): LNHDA, SQIVND (reference sequence). The CDR3 runs 15 residues. Trimming at V came to 10 bases and at J to 2 bases, leaving 14 bases not matched to a gene. The full variable domain, its missing parts supplied by reference TRBV19 and TRBJ2-7, is DGGITQSPKYLFRKEGQNVTLSCEQNLNHDAMYWYRQDPGQGLRLIYYSQIVNDFQKGDIAEGYSVSREKKESFPLTVTSAQKNPTAFYLCATRTGAGTAYEQYFGPGTRLTVT.

The V call is TRBV6-5, the J call TRBJ2-1; D uncertain. This CDR3 is 14 amino acids long. Germline CDR1 reads MNHEY; CDR2 reads SVGAGI. The germline V and J ends were trimmed by 6 bases and 0 bases, with 9 bases remaining between them. CDR3 nucleotide sequence: TGTGCCAGCAGAGCACAGAGCTCCTACAATGAGCAGTTCTTC. The encoded protein is CASRAQSSYNEQFF.

The V call is TRBV19, the J call TRBJ2-3; tentative D call: TRBD2 (7 bases). From germline, CDR1 is LNHDA and CDR2 SQIVND (reference sequence). CDR3 size: 11 residues. Between the trimmed V and J ends, which lost 7 bases and 6 bases, there was a span of 8 bases. The CDR3, as DNA: TGTGCCAGTACGGGGGGCGATACGCAGTATTTT. Translation: CASTGGDTQYF.